This TCR beta chain was captured by sequencing in a study of OX40 agonist ivuxolimab in advanced cancers. On the study more broadly: Ivuxolimab was administered intravenously to patients at 0.01 to 10 mg/kg every 2 weeks. Study-level findings and limits: Fewer expanded clones were found on average in CD4+ than in CD8+ T cells. At 0.1 to 3.0 mg/kg and by week 6, clonal expansion occurred in CD4+ and CD8+ blood T cells.

The protocol was immunoSEQ multiplex PCR, while the TCRdb copy is restricted to in-frame clones and leaves out a portion. The data show 60,000 to 90,000 clones, under 90% seen once. The CDR3 is 18 amino acids. Trimming took 4 bases from V and 0 from J; bases not matched to a gene: 6. CDR1 is WNHNN and CDR2 is SYGVQD in the germline V gene (reference sequence). A word on this clone: As yet, its antigen is unknown.

The TCR sequence derives from an adult with an advanced solid tumor such as melanoma, head and neck, liver or kidney cancer. The rearrangement links TRBV10-1 to TRBJ2-5; 15 positions match TRBD2. Sequenced material: CD4+ or CD8+ T cells sorted from blood, taken in a trial of the OX40 agonist ivuxolimab. The CDR3 here is CASSGTSGREGYQETQYF. The CDR3 nucleotides read TGCGCCAGCAGTGGGACTAGCGGGAGGGAGGGGTACCAAGAGACCCAGTACTTC.